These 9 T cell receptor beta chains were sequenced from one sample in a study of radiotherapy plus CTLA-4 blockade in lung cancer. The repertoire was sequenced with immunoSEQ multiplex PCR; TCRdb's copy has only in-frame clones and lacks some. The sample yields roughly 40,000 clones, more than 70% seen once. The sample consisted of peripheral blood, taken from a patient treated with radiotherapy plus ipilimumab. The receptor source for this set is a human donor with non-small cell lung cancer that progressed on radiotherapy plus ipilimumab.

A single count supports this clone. This chain's CDR3 is CATSRDKSGSGNTIYF. DNA for the CDR3: TGTGCCACCAGCAGAGATAAATCGGGGTCTGGAAACACCATATATTTT. This chain links TRBV15 with TRBJ1-3, with no clear D. Between the trimmed V and J ends, which lost 0 bases and 1 base, there was a span of 10 bases. This CDR3 has 16 amino acids. Germline CDR1 LNHNV, CDR2 YYDKDF (reference sequence).

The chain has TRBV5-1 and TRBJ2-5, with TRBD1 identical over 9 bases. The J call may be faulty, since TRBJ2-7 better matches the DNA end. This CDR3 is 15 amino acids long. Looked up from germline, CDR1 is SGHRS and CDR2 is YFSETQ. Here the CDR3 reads CASSFGQGNLYEQYF. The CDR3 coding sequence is TGCGCCAGCAGCTTTGGACAGGGGAATCTCTACGAGCAGTACTTC.

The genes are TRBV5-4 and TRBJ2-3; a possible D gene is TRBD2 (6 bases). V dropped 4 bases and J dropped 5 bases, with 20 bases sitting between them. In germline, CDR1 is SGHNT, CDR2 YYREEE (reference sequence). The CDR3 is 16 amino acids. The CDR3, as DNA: TGTGCCAGCAGCGCACTTCCCCCGGGGGAGGTAGATACGCAGTATTTT. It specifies CASSALPPGEVDTQYF.

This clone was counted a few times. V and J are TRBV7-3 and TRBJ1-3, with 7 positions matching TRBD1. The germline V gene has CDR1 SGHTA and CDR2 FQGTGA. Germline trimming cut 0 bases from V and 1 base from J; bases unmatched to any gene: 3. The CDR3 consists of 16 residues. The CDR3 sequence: CASSLTAGGSGNTIYF. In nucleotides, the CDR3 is TGTGCCAGCAGCTTAACAGCAGGGGGATCTGGAAACACCATATATTTT.

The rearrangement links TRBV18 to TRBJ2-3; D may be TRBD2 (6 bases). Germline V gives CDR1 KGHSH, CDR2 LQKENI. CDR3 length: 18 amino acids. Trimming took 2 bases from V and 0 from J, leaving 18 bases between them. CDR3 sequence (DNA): TGTGCCAGCTCACCATCGAGAATGGCGGGGTCGAGCACAGATACGCAGTATTTT. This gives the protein CASSPSRMAGSSTDTQYF.

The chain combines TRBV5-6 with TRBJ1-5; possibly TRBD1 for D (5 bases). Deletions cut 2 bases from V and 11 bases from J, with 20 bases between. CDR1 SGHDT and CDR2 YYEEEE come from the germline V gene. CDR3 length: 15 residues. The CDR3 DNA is TGTGCCAGCAGCTTAAAGGGGTCCAGGGCGGAGACCCAGCATTTT. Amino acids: CASSLKGSRAETQHF.

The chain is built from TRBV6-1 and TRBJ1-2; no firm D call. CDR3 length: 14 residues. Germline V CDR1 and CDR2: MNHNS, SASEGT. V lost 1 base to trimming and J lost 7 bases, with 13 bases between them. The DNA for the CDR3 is TGTGCCAGCAGTGAAGGCGGGGTCTCTGGTGGCTACACCTTC. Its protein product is CASSEGGVSGGYTF.

The CDR3 is CASSPRTTQGDSGANVLTF. The CDR3 region has the DNA TGCGCCAGCAGCCCAAGGACTACGCAAGGTGACTCTGGGGCCAACGTCCTGACTTTC. The chain is built from TRBV4-1 and TRBJ2-6, with D perhaps TRBD2 (6 bases). The germline gives CDR1 MGHRA, CDR2 YSYEKL. Trimming shortened V by 4 bases and J by 0 bases, and 19 bases separated the two germline ends. The CDR3 is 19 residues long.

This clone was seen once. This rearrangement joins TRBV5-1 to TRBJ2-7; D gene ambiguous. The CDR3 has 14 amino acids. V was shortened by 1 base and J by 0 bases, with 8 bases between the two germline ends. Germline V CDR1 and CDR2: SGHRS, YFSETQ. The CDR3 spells CASSLMAASYEQYF. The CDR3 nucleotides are TGCGCCAGCAGCTTGATGGCGGCCTCCTACGAGCAGTACTTC.